Listed here are 29 T cell receptor beta chains from one sample, sequenced in a study of lymphopenia after photon versus proton radiotherapy. TCRdb's table, derived via immunoSEQ multiplex PCR, lists solely in-frame clones and lacks some. The table shows approximately 91,000 clones, with around four fifths occurring only once. Sequences were derived from peripheral blood, sampled from a patient treated with proton-based radiotherapy. These receptor sequences come from a man aged 55 to 70 with pancreatic cancer.

The chain employs TRBV5-6 and TRBJ2-1, with D perhaps TRBD1 (5 bases). The length of the CDR3 is 15 residues. Trimming took 2 bases from V and 3 from J, leaving 12 bases between them. Germline V gene data show CDR1 as SGHDT and CDR2 as YYEEEE. Written as DNA, the CDR3 is TGTGCCAGCAGCTTCGGACATATGAGCTACAATGAGCAGTTCTTC. Its protein is CASSFGHMSYNEQFF.

The chain employs TRBV19 and TRBJ2-1; 9 bases line up with TRBD2. The CDR3 contains 14 residues. Trimming cost V 6 bases and J 7 bases; bases outside gene matches: 7. Germline assignment: CDR1 LNHDA and CDR2 SQIVND (reference sequence). CDR3 sequence: CASRNGLATNEQFF. CDR3 DNA sequence: TGTGCCAGTAGAAACGGACTAGCGACGAATGAGCAGTTCTTC.

This clone is classed as medium-sized. This chain connects TRBV10-3 to TRBJ2-7; D not resolved. The CDR3 is made up of 19 amino acids. V was trimmed by 4 bases and J by 0 bases, leaving 25 bases between them. Germline CDR1 and CDR2: ENHRY and SYGVKD. The DNA of the CDR3 is TGTGCCATCAGTGGTCGGTTCCCCCTTTCCCTTATGAGCTCCTACGAGCAGTACTTC. Protein product: CAISGRFPLSLMSSYEQYF.

This chain connects TRBV7-3 to TRBJ1-1; D unclear. The V end lost 1 base, the J end lost 4 bases, and 13 bases lay between the germline ends. The CDR3 contains 15 residues. The germline CDR1 and CDR2 sequences are SGHTA and FQGTGA. The CDR3 sequence: CASSLSTDRGTEAFF. CDR3 DNA: TGTGCCAGCAGCTTAAGTACGGACCGGGGCACTGAAGCTTTCTTT.

The J gene is TRBJ2-3, the V gene TRBV6-5; no reliable D call. CDR1 and CDR2 (germline): MNHEY, SVGAGI. V was trimmed by 4 bases and J by 2 bases, leaving 10 bases between them. The CDR3 extends over 14 amino acids. CDR3 nucleotides: TGTGCCAGCAGTTTACAGAGGCCCACAGATACGCAGTATTTT. Translated: CASSLQRPTDTQYF.

The CDR3 region has the DNA TGTGCCAGCAGCCAACGGCGATCTGGAAACACCATATATTTT. Its protein is CASSQRRSGNTIYF. The rearrangement links TRBV9 to TRBJ1-3; D remains unclear. CDR3 length equals 14 residues. Germline-derived CDR1 and CDR2 are SGDLS and YYNGEE. V shed 4 bases and J shed 1 base, with 9 bases lying between them.

In this sample, this clone turned up a few times. The chain employs TRBV6-5 and TRBJ1-3, with D possibly matching TRBD1 (5 bases). Looked up from germline, CDR1 is MNHEY and CDR2 is SVGAGI. Trimming took 7 bases from V and 8 from J, leaving 15 bases between them. The CDR3 sequence is 13 residues long. This chain's CDR3 is CASKRQSLDTIYF. In DNA, the CDR3 is TGTGCCAGCAAGAGACAGTCCCTGGACACCATATATTTT.

This clone was seen more than once but under ten times. The genes are TRBV2 and TRBJ1-2; D is perhaps TRBD1 (6 bases). V gave up 2 bases and J gave up 7 bases, with 17 bases separating them. In germline, CDR1 is SNHLY, CDR2 FYNNEI. This CDR3 spans 15 amino acids. For the CDR3, the DNA is TGTGCCAGCAGTGAACCCCGCCACAGGGAGGGTGGCTACACCTTC. It specifies CASSEPRHREGGYTF.

The J gene is TRBJ2-2, the V gene TRBV4-1, with D maybe TRBD1 (5 bases). Germline CDR1 MGHRA, CDR2 YSYEKL. V was trimmed by 2 bases and J by 3 bases, leaving 13 bases between them. CDR3 length: 16 amino acids. In DNA, the CDR3 is TGCGCCAGCAGCCAATCCGAACAGGCCCACACCGGGGAGCTGTTTTTT. Amino acids: CASSQSEQAHTGELFF.

The genes are TRBV28 and TRBJ2-5; no reliable D call. The CDR3 spans 14 residues. Germline loops: CDR1 MDHEN, CDR2 SYDVKM. The germline V and J ends were trimmed by 2 bases and 2 bases, with 9 bases remaining between them. CDR3 in DNA: TGTGCCAGCAGTTTAATGGGGAAACAAGAGACCCAGTACTTC. Amino acids: CASSLMGKQETQYF.

The genes are TRBV19 and TRBJ2-1, with a tentative D call TRBD2 (7 bases). Per germline, CDR1 LNHDA and CDR2 SQIVND (reference sequence). Deletions cut 1 base from V and 4 bases from J, with 14 bases between. The CDR3 extends over 16 amino acids. The CDR3 spells CASSIALSGTYNEQFF. The CDR3 DNA follows: TGTGCCAGTAGTATAGCCCTAAGCGGGACATACAATGAGCAGTTCTTC.

The rearrangement uses TRBV2 and TRBJ2-6; tentative D call: TRBD1 (6 bases). Germline V gene lookup returns CDR1 SNHLY and CDR2 FYNNEI. The CDR3 spans 17 residues. V dropped 5 bases and J dropped 0 bases, with 14 bases sitting between them. The CDR3 DNA reads as TGTGCCAGCAGTATAAGGGGGTCTAGCTCTGGGGCCAACGTCCTGACTTTC. The encoded protein is CASSIRGSSSGANVLTF.

In this sample, this clone turned up once. The chain is built from TRBV5-4 and TRBJ2-5, with D maybe TRBD2 (6 bases). CDR1 and CDR2 from the germline V gene are SGHNT and YYREEE (reference sequence). This CDR3 is built from 14 residues. Trimming took off 4 bases at V and 2 bases at J, with 12 bases between the two ends. The CDR3 DNA is TGTGCCAGCAGCCCCGTGGGGGGTCAAGAGACCCAGTACTTC. As protein: CASSPVGGQETQYF.

V gene TRBV7-2 combines with J gene TRBJ2-7; TRBD2 aligns across 7 bases. With V trimmed by 1 base and J by 1 base, 7 bases remained unmatched. Germline V gene lookup returns CDR1 SGHTA and CDR2 FQGNSA. The CDR3 is 16 residues long. This CDR3 is CASSLGPQGLSYEQYF. The DNA of the CDR3 is TGTGCCAGCAGCTTAGGTCCGCAGGGACTATCCTACGAGCAGTACTTC.

The CDR3 region is CASSPTISGNTIYF. The CDR3 DNA reads as TGTGCCAGCAGCCCGACAATAAGTGGAAACACCATATATTTT. The V gene is TRBV28, the J gene TRBJ1-3; no clear D gene. V lost 6 bases to trimming and J lost 3 bases, with 12 bases between them. Germline V gene data show CDR1 as MDHEN and CDR2 as SYDVKM. The CDR3 sequence is 14 residues long.

The J gene is TRBJ2-4, the V gene TRBV28, with a possible D match to TRBD1 (5 bases). This CDR3 spans 14 amino acids. V lost 2 bases, J lost 6 bases, and 11 bases lay in between. Germline values: CDR1 MDHEN, CDR2 SYDVKM. The CDR3 spells CASSLQGLLNIQYF. CDR3 DNA: TGTGCCAGCAGTTTACAGGGCCTCCTAAACATTCAGTACTTC. The entire variable domain, with the rest obtained from reference TRBV28 and TRBJ2-4, is as follows: DVKVTQSSRYLVKRTGEKVFLECVQDMDHENMFWYRQDPGLGLRLIYFSYDVKMKEKGDIPEGYSVSREKKERFSLILESASTNQTSMYLCASSLQGLLNIQYFGAGTRLSVL.

This clone was detected only once. The chain couples TRBV28 to TRBJ2-7, with 7 bases lining up with TRBD1. The CDR3 runs to 14 residues. The trim removed 3 bases at V and 0 bases at J, leaving 2 bases unmatched. Germline V gene lookup returns CDR1 MDHEN and CDR2 SYDVKM. The CDR3 region is CASSLTGPSYEQYF. CDR3 nucleotide sequence: TGTGCCAGCAGTTTGACAGGGCCCTCCTACGAGCAGTACTTC.

The gene calls are TRBV6-5 and TRBJ2-3; no clear D. Trimming shortened V by 6 bases and J by 1 base, and 8 bases separated the two germline ends. This CDR3 is 13 amino acids long. Per the germline V gene, CDR1 is MNHEY and CDR2 is SVGAGI. In DNA, the CDR3 is TGTGCCAGCAGGACACCCGGCACAGATACGCAGTATTTT. Translated, it gives CASRTPGTDTQYF.

DNA of the CDR3: TGTGCCAGCTTCAGCCCGAACACCGGGGAGCTGTTTTTT. Protein product: CASFSPNTGELFF. The V gene is TRBV27, the J gene TRBJ2-2; unclear D gene. The CDR3 is 13 amino acids. Trimming shortened V by 8 bases and J by 0 bases, and 7 bases separated the two germline ends. In germline, CDR1 is MNHEY, CDR2 SMNVEV (reference sequence).

A note on this clone: Germline is not matched at one junction end, which may reflect a read error. The chain carries TRBV30 and TRBJ2-2; a weak D match, TRBD2 (6 bases). The CDR3 covers 16 residues. CDR1 and CDR2 (germline): GTSNPN, SVGIG (reference sequence). CDR3 region: CAWSALSLANPGELFF. CDR3 nucleotide sequence: TGTGCCTGGAGTGCGCTGAGCCTAGCGAACCCCGGGGAGCTGTTTTTT. The full variable domain, completed using reference TRBV30 and TRBJ2-2, is SQTIHQWPATLVQPVGSPLSLECTVEGTSNPNLYWYRQAAGRGLQLLFYSVGIGQISSEVPQNLSASRPQDRQFILSSKKLLLSDSGFYLCAWSALSLANPGELFFGEGSRLTVL.

The chain combines TRBV28 with TRBJ2-1; 7 bases agree with TRBD2. The CDR3 spans 14 residues. V was pared by 7 bases and J by 8 bases, with 11 bases of the junction left unmatched. The germline V gene has CDR1 MDHEN and CDR2 SYDVKM. The CDR3 protein is CASTGGARMDEQFF. CDR3 in DNA: TGTGCCAGCACGGGGGGAGCCCGCATGGATGAGCAGTTCTTC.

This clone showed up just once. CDR3 DNA: TGTGCCAGCAGCCTTTTTGGGGCCAACGTCCTGACTTTC. Translation: CASSLFGANVLTF. The chain is built from TRBV11-2 and TRBJ2-6; D ambiguous. Germline V gene sequence: CDR1 SGHAT, CDR2 FQNNGV. V lost 5 bases to trimming and J lost 3 bases, with 5 bases between them. The CDR3 sequence is 13 residues long.

This chain links TRBV7-6 with TRBJ2-5; 11 bases align to TRBD1. CDR3 length: 16 amino acids. V shed 1 base and J 7 bases; nucleotides not matched to a gene: 8. Germline CDR1 is SGHVS and CDR2 is FNYEAQ. The chain's CDR3 is CASSLGGQGAIGTQYF. Written as DNA, the CDR3 is TGTGCCAGCAGCTTAGGTGGACAGGGGGCTATTGGGACCCAGTACTTC.

The chain carries TRBV5-4 and TRBJ2-2; tentatively, D is TRBD2 (5 bases). The V end was cut by 2 bases, the J end by 4 bases, with 9 bases between. There are 14 residues in the CDR3. Germline assignment: CDR1 SGHNT and CDR2 YYREEE (reference sequence). CDR3 loop: CASSLKRGTGELFF. The DNA for the CDR3 is TGTGCCAGCAGCTTAAAACGGGGCACCGGGGAGCTGTTTTTT.

This clone was recorded at least ten times. This rearrangement joins TRBV4-1 to TRBJ1-1; maybe TRBD1 (6 bases). The CDR3 has 15 residues. V dropped 1 base and J dropped 1 base, with 10 bases sitting between them. Germline-derived CDR1 and CDR2 are MGHRA and YSYEKL. Here the CDR3 DNA reads TGCGCCAGCAGCCAAGTAAGGGGGGCGAACACTGAAGCTTTCTTT. Protein product: CASSQVRGANTEAFF.

The CDR3 DNA follows: TGTGCCAGTAAATCGTTACTAGCGGGAGGGCCGGTTTACGAGCAGTACTTC. It specifies CASKSLLAGGPVYEQYF. The rearrangement joins TRBV21-1 to TRBJ2-7; the table's D gene call, TRBD2, was not cross checked with the DNA. TRBV21-1 counts as a pseudogene. There are 17 residues in the CDR3.

This clone was observed once. The gene calls are TRBV28 and TRBJ1-4; weak D call: TRBD1 (6 bases). Germline V lookup: CDR1 MDHEN, CDR2 SYDVKM. The CDR3 runs 14 residues. V dropped 10 bases and J dropped 4 bases, with 16 bases sitting between them. The CDR3 coding sequence is TGTGCCACCACTCCCGGGACACTTAATGAAAAACTGTTTTTT. It yields the protein CATTPGTLNEKLFF.

To note about this clone: The junction departs from the called germline gene at one end, perhaps through a read error. The genes are TRBV7-8 and TRBJ1-3; the match to TRBD1 covers 9 bases. CDR1 and CDR2 (germline): SGHVS, FQNEAQ. This CDR3 has 16 amino acids. The CDR3 nucleotides read TGTGCCAGCAGCATAGCCGGGACAGGGTTTGGAAACACCATATATTTT. It translates to CASSIAGTGFGNTIYF.

This chain links TRBV6-6 with TRBJ1-1; D remains ambiguous. This CDR3 contains 14 residues. The germline V and J ends were trimmed by 4 bases and 7 bases, with 16 bases remaining between them. Germline V lookup: CDR1 MNHNY, CDR2 SVGAGI (reference sequence). Written as DNA, the CDR3 is TGTGCCAGCAGTTCCCCGCTCGGAAGAGGTGAAGCTTTCTTT. Its protein product is CASSSPLGRGEAFF.